The 13 T cell receptor beta chains listed next were all sequenced from one sample in a study of cytomegalovirus exposure and HLA in healthy donors. The PCR used 60 Vbeta and 13 Jbeta primers. The repertoire was sequenced with immunoSEQ multiplex PCR; TCRdb's copy has only in-frame clones and lacks some. The table has 100,000 or so clones, 73% seen once. Sequenced sample: PBMCs. These receptors originate from a man aged 40-50 years in good health and CMV-seronegative.

The J gene is TRBJ2-7, the V gene TRBV5-1, with TRBD1 identical over 7 bases. The CDR3 runs to 14 residues. The V segment lost 0 bases and the J segment 6 bases; nucleotides outside the gene matches: 6. The germline CDR1 and CDR2 sequences are SGHRS and YFSETQ. The CDR3 DNA follows: TGCGCCAGCAGCTTGGCCGAGGGGGCCGGCGAGCAGTACTTC. Amino acids: CASSLAEGAGEQYF.

A few counts support this clone. V and J are TRBV16 and TRBJ2-3; D gene uncertain. The CDR3 length is 13 residues. Trimming took off 0 bases at V and 4 bases at J, with 5 bases between the two ends. Germline CDR1 is KGHSY and CDR2 is FQNENV. For the CDR3, the DNA is TGTGCCAGCAGCCAATCTATCGCAGATACGCAGTATTTT. Translating gives CASSQSIADTQYF. The full variable domain, rest sourced from reference TRBV16 and TRBJ2-3, is GEEVAQTPKHLVRGEGQKAKLYCAPIKGHSYVFWYQQVLKNEFKFLISFQNENVFDETGMPKERFSAKCLPNSPCSLEIQATKLEDSAVYFCASSQSIADTQYFGPGTRLTVL.

This rearrangement joins TRBV28 to TRBJ2-7; D is uncertain. Trimming removed 2 bases from V and 2 bases from J, with 10 bases in between. The germline CDR1 and CDR2 sequences are MDHEN and SYDVKM. The CDR3 spans 14 residues. CDR3 region: CASSLVVGAYEQYF. The CDR3 DNA is TGTGCCAGCAGTTTAGTAGTCGGAGCCTACGAGCAGTACTTC.

The chain combines TRBV14 with TRBJ2-5, with 9 bases identical to TRBD1. The CDR3 has 16 residues. Germline-derived CDR1 and CDR2 are SGHDN and FVKESK. Trimming cost V 4 bases and J 7 bases; bases outside gene matches: 13. Here the CDR3 reads CASSPIGTGPKGTQYF. Here the CDR3 DNA reads TGTGCCAGCAGCCCGATTGGGACAGGGCCCAAGGGGACCCAGTACTTC.

The CDR3 nucleotides are TGTGCCAGCAGTGGAGACAGGGTATACTACGAGCAGTACTTC. This gives the protein CASSGDRVYYEQYF. This chain joins TRBV6-4 and TRBJ2-7; 7 nucleotides match TRBD1. CDR1 and CDR2 from the germline V gene are MRHNA and SNTAGT. The V gene end was trimmed by 4 bases and the J gene end by 3 bases; junction bases not matched to a gene: 6. CDR3 size: 14 residues.

J is TRBJ2-7 and V is TRBV13; 9 positions agree with TRBD2. The ends lost 5 bases at V and 3 bases at J; junction bases unmatched: 8. The CDR3 totals 15 residues. The V gene's germline CDR1 is PRHDT and CDR2 FYEKMQ (reference sequence). This chain's CDR3 is CASSEASGASYEQYF. The CDR3 DNA reads as TGTGCCAGCAGCGAAGCTAGCGGGGCCAGCTACGAGCAGTACTTC.

The chain couples TRBV6-6 to TRBJ2-7, with 8 positions matching TRBD1. With 6 bases clipped from V and 3 bases from J, the junction kept 10 bases outside the gene matches. Germline assignment: CDR1 MNHNY and CDR2 SVGAGI (reference sequence). The CDR3 runs 15 residues. The DNA of the CDR3 is TGTGCCAGCAGCCATCGACAGGGGAAGGGCTACGAGCAGTACTTC. It yields the protein CASSHRQGKGYEQYF.

V is TRBV18 and J is TRBJ2-7; the D gene is possibly TRBD1 (6 bases). Germline V lookup: CDR1 KGHSH, CDR2 LQKENI. The CDR3 is 12 residues long. The V end was cut by 5 bases, the J end by 4 bases, with 9 bases between. The CDR3 here is CASSSGQYEQYF. The CDR3 nucleotides read TGTGCCAGCTCAAGCGGACAGTACGAGCAGTACTTC.

This sequence joins TRBV6-1 and TRBJ1-2; unclear D gene. The V and J ends lost 2 bases and 7 bases respectively, with 11 bases between them. Germline loops: CDR1 MNHNS, CDR2 SASEGT. This CDR3 region has 13 residues. The DNA of the CDR3 is TGTGCCAGCAGTGAATATCTATCCTGTGGCTACACCTTC. It is translated as CASSEYLSCGYTF.

The V gene is TRBV5-6, the J gene TRBJ1-2, with TRBD1 matching over 9 bases. The V gene's germline CDR1 is SGHDT and CDR2 YYEEEE. The CDR3 totals 18 residues. J was trimmed by 4 bases and V by 0 bases; bases with no gene match: 13. CDR3 loop: CASSLAGTGRGRRYGYTF. The CDR3 nucleotides read TGTGCCAGCAGCTTGGCCGGGACAGGGAGAGGTAGACGCTATGGCTACACCTTC.

V usage is TRBV18 and J usage is TRBJ2-2; no firm D call. V dropped 0 bases and J dropped 2 bases, with 13 bases sitting between them. Germline values: CDR1 KGHSH, CDR2 LQKENI. The CDR3 sequence is 17 residues long. CDR3 sequence (DNA): TGTGCCAGCTCACCACCACGAGAAAGGAGTAACACCGGGGAGCTGTTTTTT. This encodes CASSPPRERSNTGELFF. The complete variable domain, with remaining parts taken from reference TRBV18 and TRBJ2-2, reads NAGVMQNPRHLVRRRGQEARLRCSPMKGHSHVYWYRQLPEEGLKFMVYLQKENIIDESGMPKERFSAEFPKEGPSILRIQQVVRGDSAAYFCASSPPRERSNTGELFFGEGSRLTVL.

Only a few counts were recorded for this clone. The chain uses TRBV6-5 and TRBJ2-7; D is perhaps TRBD2 (5 bases). Germline CDR1 is MNHEY and CDR2 is SVGAGI. Trimming left V 2 bases short and J 4 bases short, with 12 bases between. The CDR3 extends over 14 amino acids. CDR3 residues: CASSYAADLYEQYF. The CDR3 nucleotides read TGTGCCAGCAGTTACGCGGCGGACTTATACGAGCAGTACTTC.

The V and J genes are TRBV15 and TRBJ2-2; perhaps TRBD1 as D (6 bases). The CDR3 extends over 17 amino acids. CDR1 is LNHNV and CDR2 is YYDKDF in the germline V gene (reference sequence). Trimming stripped 2 bases from V and 4 bases from J, with 17 bases between. The CDR3 loop reads CATSRPRTGWGTGELFF. The DNA for the CDR3 is TGTGCCACCAGCAGACCAAGAACAGGGTGGGGCACCGGGGAGCTGTTTTTT.